The entry below describes one T cell receptor beta chain. Clones were sequenced by immunoSEQ multiplex PCR, and TCRdb holds only the in-frame ones, with some missing. The sample yields roughly 80,000 clones, 92% seen once. This record belongs to a study of graft-versus-host responses after intestinal transplantation. The TCR comes from a human patient who received an intestinal transplant, so some T cells may come from the graft donor. Sequences were derived from PBMCs, sampled 98 days after intestinal transplantation.

The CDR3 coding sequence is TGTGCCAGCAGCGTAGACGGGATCTACGAGCAGTACTTC. The encoded protein is CASSVDGIYEQYF. The chain employs TRBV9 and TRBJ2-7; a possible D gene is TRBD2 (5 bases). V lost 0 bases and J lost 3, with 7 bases in between. Germline assignment: CDR1 SGDLS and CDR2 YYNGEE. The length of the CDR3 is 13 residues.